The next 29 T cell receptor beta chains were all read from a single sample in a study of T cells in Graves' hyperthyroidism and ophthalmopathy. The TCR beta CDR3 regions underwent amplification using RNA transcripts as the source. During a first-round RT-PCR of the TCR CDR3, the HTBI primer set was used. TCRdb reprocessed the multiplex PCR reads via MiXCR and lists one record per CDR3 protein. The sample includes 550,000 to 800,000 distinct CDR3 sequences, around a sixth of them seen just once. Sequencing used blood. The receptors come from a man aged 50 or older with Graves' hyperthyroidism.

V gene TRBV2 combines with J gene TRBJ2-2; possible D gene TRBD2, 7 bases. The CDR3 extends over 17 amino acids. The germline V gene encodes CDR1 SNHLY and CDR2 FYNNEI. The V end lost 3 bases, the J end lost 4 bases, and 18 bases lay between the germline ends. This CDR3 reads CASSEIRGGVGTGELFF. CDR3 DNA: TGTGCCAGCAGTGAGATCCGAGGGGGGGTCGGCACCGGGGAGCTGTTTTTT.

This clonotype was counted many times. CDR3 amino acids: CASSEGGAVQETQYF. As DNA, the CDR3 is TGTGCCAGCAGTGAAGGTGGTGCAGTCCAAGAGACCCAGTACTTC. This rearrangement joins TRBV2 to TRBJ2-5, with no clear D. Germline V lookup: CDR1 SNHLY, CDR2 FYNNEI. The CDR3 is 15 residues long. V lost 1 base, J lost 1 base, and 10 bases lay in between.

V usage is TRBV4-1 and J usage is TRBJ2-7; 9 bases match TRBD2. The CDR3 is made up of 18 amino acids. Germline trimming cut 4 bases from V and 7 bases from J; bases unmatched to any gene: 20. In germline, CDR1 is MGHRA, CDR2 YSYEKL. In DNA form, the CDR3 reads TGCGCCAGCAGCCCACCGGGACAGTCACGACTAGCGGACCTGGAGCAGTACTTC. Translated: CASSPPGQSRLADLEQYF.

This clonotype has a handful of counts. The junction differs from germline at one of its ends, possibly a read error. The chain employs TRBV24-1 and TRBJ2-3, with TRBD2 matching over 15 bases. This CDR3 has 16 residues. Germline values: CDR1 KGHDR, CDR2 SFDVKD. The CDR3 loop reads CATGDPGTSGRDTQYF. For the CDR3, the DNA is TGTGCCACCGGTGATCCGGGGACTAGCGGGAGGGATACGCAGTATTTT.

Only a few counts were recorded for this clonotype. The J gene is TRBJ1-5, the V gene TRBV7-9; D is undetermined. Germline CDR1 is SEHNR and CDR2 is FQNEAQ (reference sequence). This CDR3 spans 13 amino acids. The V gene lost 4 bases and the J gene lost 2 bases, with 6 bases spanning the gap. DNA for the CDR3: TGTGCCAGCAGCTCCATGGGCAATCAGCCCCAGCATTTT. Its protein is CASSSMGNQPQHF.

CDR3 bases: TGTGCCTGGAGTGAGAAGGACACCTCCTTCACAGATACGCAGTATTTT. This encodes CAWSEKDTSFTDTQYF. The chain carries TRBV30 and TRBJ2-3; D might be TRBD1 (5 bases). Germline assignment: CDR1 GTSNPN and CDR2 SVGIG (reference sequence). V was shortened by 1 base and J by 2 bases, with 16 bases between the two germline ends. The CDR3 extends over 16 amino acids.

This clonotype was detected many times. The CDR3 DNA is TGCAGTGCTAGATCCACAGGGGGCGCGGACGGTACTGAAGCTTTCTTT. It translates to CSARSTGGADGTEAFF. The chain has TRBV20-1 and TRBJ1-1; 9 bases fit TRBD1. The CDR3 is made up of 16 amino acids. Germline values: CDR1 DFQATT, CDR2 SNEGSKA (reference sequence). Trimming cost V 2 bases and J 5 bases; bases outside gene matches: 12.

This clonotype came up many times. This rearrangement joins TRBV20-1 to TRBJ2-5; TRBD2 aligns across 12 bases. The CDR3 sequence is 16 residues long. V shed 0 bases, J shed 5 bases, and the junction held 7 bases outside the gene matches. From germline, CDR1 is DFQATT and CDR2 SNEGSKA (reference sequence). This CDR3 reads CSARDMRTSGTETQYF. DNA of the CDR3: TGCAGTGCTAGAGATATGAGGACTAGCGGGACGGAGACCCAGTACTTC.

This clonotype has just a few counts. An end of the junction does not agree with germline; a read error may underlie this. The chain employs TRBV7-7 and TRBJ2-5, with D perhaps TRBD2 (6 bases). The germline V gene encodes CDR1 SSHAT and CDR2 FNYEAQ (reference sequence). The CDR3 totals 14 residues. The CDR3 DNA is TGTGCTAGCAGCCCCCCCGGGAGCTCAAAGACCCAGTACTTC. It encodes CASSPPGSSKTQYF. The whole variable domain, filled in from reference TRBV7-7 and TRBJ2-5, reads GAGVSQSPRYKVTKRGQDVTLRCDPISSHATLYWYQQALGQGPEFLTYFNYEAQPDKSGLPSDRFSAERPEGSISTLTIQRTEQRDSAMYRCASSPPGSSKTQYFGPGTRLLVL.

This clonotype was observed many times. The chain carries TRBV29-1 and TRBJ2-1; 9 bases match TRBD1. This CDR3 has 15 residues. In germline, CDR1 is SQVTM, CDR2 ANQGSEA. The V segment lost 7 bases and the J segment 0 bases; nucleotides outside the gene matches: 7. CDR3 DNA: TGCAGCGCCAAAAAGGGACAGGGCTCCTACAATGAGCAGTTCTTC. This encodes CSAKKGQGSYNEQFF.

This clonotype was detected only a few times. The chain is built from TRBV5-1 and TRBJ2-1, with TRBD2 identical over 15 bases. This CDR3 has 18 amino acids. The J segment lost 3 bases and the V segment lost 5 bases, leaving 9 bases of the junction unmatched. CDR1 SGHRS and CDR2 YFSETQ come from the germline V gene. CDR3 nucleotide sequence: TGCGCCAGCAGTTCTCGGACTAGCGGGAGGGGGATCTACAATGAGCAGTTCTTC. Translated, it gives CASSSRTSGRGIYNEQFF.

The chain recombines TRBV2 with TRBJ1-1; 7 bases are a match to TRBD1. J gave up 10 bases and V 8 bases, and 13 bases lay outside the gene matches. This CDR3 region has 13 residues. Germline V lookup: CDR1 SNHLY, CDR2 FYNNEI. The CDR3 region has the DNA TGTGCCAGCCGCGACAGGGCAATCGCTGGAGCTTTCTTT. It codes for CASRDRAIAGAFF.

This clonotype showed up many times. The chain is built from TRBV25-1 and TRBJ2-7; TRBD1 matches at 7 bases. In germline, CDR1 is MGHDK, CDR2 SYGVNS. Trimming at V came to 4 bases and at J to 2 bases, leaving 5 bases not matched to a gene. The CDR3 loop spans 14 amino acids. CDR3 in DNA: TGTGCCAGCAGTGTCGGGACAGCCACCTACGAGCAGTACTTC. This gives the protein CASSVGTATYEQYF.

This clonotype was seen ten or more times. This CDR3 reads CASSLAGTNSYNEQFF. CDR3 in DNA: TGTGCCAGCAGCTTAGCGGGAACTAATTCCTACAATGAGCAGTTCTTC. V gene TRBV11-2 combines with J gene TRBJ2-1; D possibly corresponds to TRBD2 (5 bases). The germline V gene has CDR1 SGHAT and CDR2 FQNNGV. The germline V and J ends were trimmed by 1 base and 1 base, with 11 bases remaining between them. This CDR3 is built from 16 residues. Variable domain in full (rest from reference TRBV11-2 and TRBJ2-1): EAGVAQSPRYKIIEKRQSVAFWCNPISGHATLYWYQQILGQGPKLLIQFQNNGVVDDSQLPKDRFSAERLKGVDSTLKIQPAKLEDSAVYLCASSLAGTNSYNEQFFGPGTRLTVL.

This clonotype was seen a handful of times. The chain carries TRBV24-1 and TRBJ2-1; 10 nucleotides match TRBD1. This CDR3 is 18 amino acids long. Germline V gene lookup returns CDR1 KGHDR and CDR2 SFDVKD. J was trimmed by 2 bases and V by 9 bases; bases with no gene match: 15. In DNA form, the CDR3 reads TGTGCCACCGAGACAGGGGGCAAGGCGGGAGGCACCTACAATGAGCAGTTCTTC. As protein: CATETGGKAGGTYNEQFF.

This clonotype came up a few times. The CDR3 region has the DNA TGTGCCATCAGCCCGGACTACAATGAGCAGTTCTTC. As protein: CAISPDYNEQFF. V and J are TRBV10-3 and TRBJ2-1; no clear D gene. V shed 6 bases and J shed 3 bases, with 6 bases lying between them. Germline CDR1 ENHRY, CDR2 SYGVKD. CDR3 length equals 12 residues.

In this sample, this clonotype turned up many times. The chain carries TRBV11-2 and TRBJ1-6, with 7 bases identical to TRBD1. The trim removed 5 bases at V and 6 bases at J, leaving 7 bases unmatched. The CDR3 length is 15 residues. CDR1 is SGHAT and CDR2 is FQNNGV in the germline V gene. DNA of the CDR3: TGTGCCAGCAGCCGCACGGGACAGCGTAATTCACCCCTCCACTTT. Encoded protein: CASSRTGQRNSPLHF. Combining the CDR3 with reference TRBV11-2 and TRBJ1-6 gives the whole variable domain EAGVAQSPRYKIIEKRQSVAFWCNPISGHATLYWYQQILGQGPKLLIQFQNNGVVDDSQLPKDRFSAERLKGVDSTLKIQPAKLEDSAVYLCASSRTGQRNSPLHFGNGTRLTVT.

The chain uses TRBV4-1 and TRBJ2-7, with D perhaps matching TRBD1 (6 bases). V was cut by 5 bases and J by 4 bases, with 12 bases left in between. The CDR3 is 13 amino acids. Germline V CDR1 and CDR2: MGHRA, YSYEKL. CDR3 in DNA: TGCGCCAGCAGCACACAGGGCGGGTACGAGCAGTACTTC. It yields the protein CASSTQGGYEQYF.

This clonotype was counted many times. This rearrangement joins TRBV11-2 to TRBJ2-7; TRBD2 matches at 14 bases. The CDR3 contains 17 residues. V lost 3 bases and J lost 6; bases outside the gene matches: 10. CDR1 and CDR2 from the germline V gene are SGHAT and FQNNGV. CDR3 protein: CASSLEGLAGVGSEQYF. The CDR3 DNA follows: TGTGCCAGCAGCTTGGAGGGACTAGCGGGAGTAGGGTCCGAGCAGTACTTC.

This chain uses TRBV7-9 with TRBJ2-7; no clear D gene. Germline lookup yields CDR1 SEHNR and CDR2 FQNEAQ (reference sequence). V was cut by 3 bases and J by 1 base, with 13 bases left in between. CDR3 length: 15 amino acids. The DNA for the CDR3 is TGTGCCAGCAGCTTTGGCGCTAAAAGGTCCTACGAGCAGTACTTC. Translated: CASSFGAKRSYEQYF.

This clonotype was detected a few times. V gene TRBV6-1 combines with J gene TRBJ1-1; weak D call: TRBD1 (5 bases). Deletions cut 1 base from V and 9 bases from J, with 15 bases between. Germline lookup yields CDR1 MNHNS and CDR2 SASEGT. The CDR3 runs 14 residues. The CDR3 DNA reads TGTGCCAGCAGTGAAGGACAGAGCAGGTGGAAAGCTTTCTTT. Its protein product is CASSEGQSRWKAFF.

This clonotype was seen a few times. The chain is built from TRBV19 and TRBJ1-1; weak D call: TRBD1 (6 bases). This CDR3 has 15 residues. V was pared by 5 bases and J by 11 bases, with 24 bases between. In germline, CDR1 is LNHDA, CDR2 SQIVND (reference sequence). CDR3 coding DNA: TGTGCCAGTAGTCTCCGGGGGCCTCAGGGTACCGAGGCTTTCTTT. Its translation: CASSLRGPQGTEAFF.

The V call is TRBV30, the J call TRBJ1-1, with a weak D call TRBD1 (6 bases). Per germline, CDR1 GTSNPN and CDR2 SVGIG (reference sequence). The V gene lost 8 bases and the J gene lost 3 bases, with 16 bases spanning the gap. This CDR3 spans 13 amino acids. CDR3 amino acids: CAQDTGLDTEAFF. The CDR3 region has the DNA TGTGCCCAAGATACAGGGTTAGACACTGAAGCTTTCTTT.

This chain connects TRBV3-1 to TRBJ1-1; D perhaps matches TRBD1 (5 bases). Trimming took 5 bases from V and 7 from J, leaving 20 bases between them. CDR1 and CDR2 (germline): LGHDT, YNNKEL (reference sequence). The CDR3 totals 15 residues. For the CDR3, the DNA is TGTGCCAGCAGCACCCGCCCTAGGACACCGAATGAAGCTTTCTTT. Translated, it gives CASSTRPRTPNEAFF.

This clonotype was seen repeatedly, ten times or more. The chain recombines TRBV30 with TRBJ1-2; D gene ambiguous. Deletions cut 0 bases from V and 4 bases from J, with 9 bases between. Germline assignment: CDR1 GTSNPN and CDR2 SVGIG (reference sequence). The CDR3 consists of 13 residues. As DNA, the CDR3 is TGTGCCTGGAGTGTACTGTGGACCTATGGCTACACCTTC. The encoded protein is CAWSVLWTYGYTF.

A few counts support this clonotype. The chain couples TRBV6-5 to TRBJ2-1; 7 nucleotides agree with TRBD2. Unmatched junction bases numbered 5, after V lost 2 bases and J lost 10 bases. The germline gives CDR1 MNHEY, CDR2 SVGAGI. The CDR3 runs 13 residues. The CDR3 sequence: CASSYHSGEEQFF. In nucleotides, the CDR3 is TGTGCCAGCAGTTACCACAGCGGGGAAGAGCAGTTCTTC.

This clonotype was detected many times. The J gene is TRBJ2-1, the V gene TRBV27; the match to TRBD2 covers 11 bases. V was clipped by 2 bases and J by 15 bases; unmatched bases: 6. Germline CDR1 and CDR2: MNHEY and SMNVEV (reference sequence). The CDR3 is made up of 13 amino acids. This chain's CDR3 is CASSLILAGVPFF. The CDR3 DNA sequence: TGTGCCAGCAGTTTAATACTAGCGGGAGTTCCGTTCTTC.

The chain recombines TRBV6-1 with TRBJ2-1, with D possibly being TRBD1 or TRBD2 (5 bases each). The germline V and J ends were trimmed by 6 bases and 4 bases, with 10 bases remaining between them. This CDR3 contains 13 residues. Germline V gene lookup returns CDR1 MNHNS and CDR2 SASEGT. Written as DNA, the CDR3 is TGTGCCAGCAGGCCCGGGGCATACAATGAGCAGTTCTTC. Translation gives CASRPGAYNEQFF.

This clonotype was observed a handful of times. The chain has TRBV7-3 and TRBJ2-1; 8 bases agree with TRBD2. V shed 5 bases, J shed 2 bases, and the junction held 5 bases outside the gene matches. From germline, CDR1 is SGHTA and CDR2 FQGTGA. This CDR3 spans 15 amino acids. CDR3 in DNA: TGTGCCAGCAGCGCCGGGAGGGCCACCTACAATGAGCAGTTCTTC. It yields the protein CASSAGRATYNEQFF.